This paragraph covers one T cell receptor beta chain sequence. These data come from a study of PD-L1 blockade in urothelial cancer. Study background: Patients went on atezolizumab in about 2014, receiving 1,200 mg intravenously every 3 weeks. Patients with male sex and bladder-origin urothelial cancer accounted for about 85% of the roughly 29 enrolled.

Urothelial carcinoma, locally advanced or metastatic, affected the patients. All patients handed over anywhere from 1 to 8 samples, pretreatment and on-treatment. Germline V gene data show CDR1 as MNHEY and CDR2 as SVGAGI. Between the trimmed V and J ends, which lost 4 bases and 2 bases, there was a span of 14 bases. The CDR3 contains 15 residues. Libraries were prepared by immunoSEQ multiplex PCR; TCRdb keeps only in-frame clonotypes and omits some of them. The data show 50,000 or so clones, with over 75% seen just once and approximately 6% held by the top ten. This chain joins TRBV6-5 and TRBJ1-2; D possibly corresponds to TRBD1 (5 bases). The receptor's source is a man aged 40-49 years with urothelial cancer. The source material was PBMCs, sampled around atezolizumab (anti-PD-L1) treatment. This chain's CDR3 is CASSFAGSSNYGYTF. DNA for the CDR3: TGTGCCAGCAGTTTTGCAGGGTCTTCGAACTATGGCTACACCTTC.